This passage covers 25 T cell receptor beta chains from one sample sequenced in a study of blood T cell repertoires in COVID-19. Here immunoSEQ multiplex PCR was the method, and the copy in TCRdb shows in-frame clones only, minus some. The table includes hundreds of thousands of clones, about four fifths detected once. The sequenced sample was PBMCs or T cells enriched from blood (not recorded which). All receptors derive from a woman between 35 and 50 years old who had been exposed to COVID-19.

A few counts support this clone. J is TRBJ1-2 and V is TRBV2; D not certain. Looked up from germline, CDR1 is SNHLY and CDR2 is FYNNEI. V was trimmed by 0 bases and J by 5 bases, leaving 13 bases between them. The CDR3 totals 15 residues. The CDR3 region has the DNA TGTGCCAGCAGTGAAGCTTACCGGGGTAGTTATGGCTACACCTTC. It specifies CASSEAYRGSYGYTF.

This rearrangement joins TRBV9 to TRBJ1-1; 7 bases line up with TRBD1. The trim removed 4 bases at V and 6 bases at J, leaving 12 bases unmatched. CDR3 size: 15 residues. CDR1 is SGDLS, CDR2 YYNGEE, per germline. This chain's CDR3 is CASSPRQGGTSEAFF. CDR3 in DNA: TGTGCCAGCAGCCCCCGACAGGGAGGTACTTCTGAAGCTTTCTTT.

The CDR3 is CASSLETGGYGYTF. In DNA, the CDR3 is TGTGCCAGCAGCTTAGAGACAGGGGGCTATGGCTACACCTTC. The V and J genes are TRBV7-2 and TRBJ1-2; TRBD1 agrees at 9 bases. The J segment lost 4 bases and the V segment lost 1 base, leaving 1 base of the junction unmatched. The CDR3 contains 14 residues. Germline V gene lookup returns CDR1 SGHTA and CDR2 FQGNSA.

A note on this clone: Sequence at one end of the junction differs from germline and may be a read error. The genes are TRBV7-9 and TRBJ2-5; 8 bases map to TRBD2. This CDR3 region has 16 residues. Germline V gene lookup returns CDR1 SEHNR and CDR2 FQNEAQ (reference sequence). The CDR3 DNA reads as TGCTGTGCCAGCGGGAATGGCGGGGGGCCGTCTGGGACCCAGTACTTC. Residues: CCASGNGGGPSGTQYF.

The chain couples TRBV4-1 to TRBJ2-7; 10 bases align to TRBD1. V was clipped by 3 bases and J by 4 bases; unmatched bases: 9. The CDR3 covers 16 residues. Germline V gene data show CDR1 as MGHRA and CDR2 as YSYEKL. CDR3 nucleotide sequence: TGCGCCAGCAGCCACCCCCGGGACAGGGGTACATACGAGCAGTACTTC. Amino acid sequence: CASSHPRDRGTYEQYF.

The chain is built from TRBV21-1 and TRBJ2-3; TRBD2 reflects the table's D call only, with no check against the DNA. TRBV21-1 is a pseudogene locus. The CDR3 totals 15 residues. The CDR3 DNA sequence: TGTGCCAGCGAGGGACTAGCGTATTGCACAGATACGCAGTATTTT. Translated, it gives CASEGLAYCTDTQYF.

V is TRBV19 and J is TRBJ2-3; 14 bases agree with TRBD2. The CDR3 has 18 amino acids. Losses at the gene ends were 5 bases for V and 8 bases for J; bases not matched to a gene: 15. From germline, CDR1 is LNHDA and CDR2 SQIVND (reference sequence). In DNA form, the CDR3 reads TGTGCCAGTAGTCCCAGCCAGACTAGCGGGGGGGGCCGCGGTACGCAGTATTTT. Translation: CASSPSQTSGGGRGTQYF. Supplemented by reference TRBV19 and TRBJ2-3, the full variable domain reads DGGITQSPKYLFRKEGQNVTLSCEQNLNHDAMYWYRQDPGQGLRLIYYSQIVNDFQKGDIAEGYSVSREKKESFPLTVTSAQKNPTAFYLCASSPSQTSGGGRGTQYFGPGTRLTVL.

The chain recombines TRBV4-1 with TRBJ1-2, with D tentatively TRBD1 (6 bases). CDR1 MGHRA and CDR2 YSYEKL come from the germline V gene. Trimming left V 0 bases short and J 4 bases short, with 9 bases between. This CDR3 comprises 14 residues. The CDR3 DNA follows: TGCGCCAGCAGCCAAGACGACAGGACCTATGGCTACACCTTC. It translates to CASSQDDRTYGYTF.

This chain uses TRBV11-3 with TRBJ2-1; TRBD2 is a possible D gene (7 bases). V was clipped by 3 bases and J by 2 bases, with 11 bases between them. This CDR3 region has 15 residues. In germline, CDR1 is SGHNT, CDR2 YENEEA. CDR3 in amino acids: CASSLAGGPYNEQFF. CDR3 nucleotides: TGTGCCAGCAGCTTGGCCGGGGGGCCCTACAATGAGCAGTTCTTC.

Written as DNA, the CDR3 is TGTGCCTGGAGTGTGGGGGGGGGCCGTAAAAACATTCAGTACTTC. Protein sequence: CAWSVGGGRKNIQYF. The chain is built from TRBV30 and TRBJ2-4; a weak D match, TRBD2 (7 bases). The CDR3 sequence is 15 residues long. V was pared by 0 bases and J by 4 bases, with 13 bases between. CDR1 is GTSNPN and CDR2 is SVGIG in the germline V gene (reference sequence). Combining the CDR3 with reference TRBV30 and TRBJ2-4 gives the whole variable domain SQTIHQWPATLVQPVGSPLSLECTVEGTSNPNLYWYRQAAGRGLQLLFYSVGIGQISSEVPQNLSASRPQDRQFILSSKKLLLSDSGFYLCAWSVGGGRKNIQYFGAGTRLSVL.

The rearrangement joins TRBV10-3 to TRBJ1-1, with a weak D call TRBD1 (5 bases). The CDR3 runs 13 residues. Trimming removed 7 bases at V and 5 bases at J, with 14 bases between. Germline values: CDR1 ENHRY, CDR2 SYGVKD. The CDR3 DNA reads as TGTGCCATCACCTGGGGGGAGAAGACTGAAGCTTTCTTT. Translating gives CAITWGEKTEAFF.

The chain joins TRBV28 to TRBJ1-5; D is undetermined. The CDR3 sequence is 12 residues long. The germline V gene encodes CDR1 MDHEN and CDR2 SYDVKM. The V end lost 3 bases, the J end lost 9 bases, and 9 bases lay between the germline ends. In nucleotides, the CDR3 is TGTGCCAGCAGTTTCTTACGAGGGCCCCAGCATTTT. Amino acids: CASSFLRGPQHF.

This chain links TRBV28 with TRBJ1-2, with TRBD1 identical over 8 bases. This CDR3 contains 12 residues. The V gene end was trimmed by 7 bases and the J gene end by 4 bases; junction bases not matched to a gene: 2. Germline V gives CDR1 MDHEN, CDR2 SYDVKM. CDR3 DNA: TGTGCCAGCACGGGACAGGTCTATGGCTACACCTTC. It encodes CASTGQVYGYTF.

The rearrangement uses TRBV3-1 (or the pseudogene TRBV3-2) and TRBJ1-1, with a weak D call TRBD1 (5 bases). The germline CDR1 and CDR2 sequences are LGHDT and YNNKEL (reference sequence). V lost 6 bases and J lost 4, with 18 bases in between. The CDR3 has 15 residues. CDR3 amino acids: CASSLGGTWGTEAFF. The DNA for the CDR3 is TGTGCCAGCAGTTTAGGAGGGACCTGGGGCACTGAAGCTTTCTTT.

This chain uses TRBV5-1 with TRBJ1-4; the match to TRBD1 covers 8 bases. The CDR3 loop spans 17 amino acids. The germline CDR1 and CDR2 sequences are SGHRS and YFSETQ. Unmatched junction bases numbered 7, after V lost 0 bases and J lost 3 bases. The CDR3 nucleotides are TGCGCCAGCAGCTTGGCTGCCAGGGGGCGAGCTAATGAAAAACTGTTTTTT. This sequence encodes CASSLAARGRANEKLFF.

This rearrangement joins TRBV30 to TRBJ1-1; weak D call: TRBD1 (5 bases). The V end lost 2 bases, the J end lost 8 bases, and 21 bases lay between the germline ends. Germline CDR1 and CDR2: GTSNPN and SVGIG (reference sequence). CDR3 length equals 15 residues. The CDR3: CAWSSQSAGKLEAFF. The CDR3 DNA reads as TGTGCCTGGAGTTCCCAATCCGCAGGGAAGTTGGAAGCTTTCTTT.

The V and J genes are TRBV3-1 (or the pseudogene TRBV3-2) and TRBJ1-1, with 9 bases matching TRBD1. This CDR3 has 15 amino acids. Germline values: CDR1 LGHDT, CDR2 YNNKEL (reference sequence). With V trimmed by 4 bases and J by 1 base, 4 bases remained unmatched. CDR3 protein: CASSLRGQGNTEAFF. For the CDR3, the DNA is TGTGCCAGCAGCCTACGGGGACAGGGGAACACTGAAGCTTTCTTT.

The CDR3 sequence: CASSPRRDNEQFF. The CDR3 coding sequence is TGTGCCAGCAGTCCCCGCAGGGACAATGAGCAGTTCTTC. This rearrangement joins TRBV12-3 or TRBV12-4 to TRBJ2-1, with D possibly matching TRBD1 (5 bases). This CDR3 spans 13 amino acids. The V gene lost 5 bases and the J gene lost 5 bases, with 10 bases spanning the gap.

This chain uses TRBV14 with TRBJ2-7; D is ambiguous. V lost 0 bases, J lost 6 bases, and 12 bases lay in between. CDR3 length: 14 amino acids. Germline loops: CDR1 SGHDN, CDR2 FVKESK. The CDR3 spells CASSQDGLRSEQYF. Written as DNA, the CDR3 is TGTGCCAGCAGCCAAGACGGGTTAAGAAGCGAGCAGTACTTC.

V is TRBV2 and J is TRBJ2-7; 10 nucleotides align to TRBD2. CDR3 length equals 16 residues. Per the germline V gene, CDR1 is SNHLY and CDR2 is FYNNEI. V was pared by 3 bases and J by 0 bases, with 5 bases of the junction left unmatched. CDR3 sequence reads: CASSEGLAGASYEQYF. The CDR3, as DNA: TGTGCCAGCAGTGAGGGGCTAGCGGGGGCCTCCTACGAGCAGTACTTC.

J is TRBJ1-5 and V is TRBV7-9; D gene unclear. The CDR3 sequence is 15 residues long. Germline CDR1 SEHNR, CDR2 FQNEAQ (reference sequence). V dropped 0 bases and J dropped 6 bases, with 12 bases sitting between them. CDR3 loop: CASSLASSAPQPQHF. CDR3 sequence (DNA): TGTGCCAGCAGCTTAGCTTCCAGCGCCCCTCAGCCCCAGCATTTT.

Turning to this clone: In the same sample, other DNA sequences code for this CDR3. This chain uses TRBV12-3 or TRBV12-4 with TRBJ2-7; 7 bases line up with TRBD2. V shed 1 base, J shed 3 bases, and the junction held 0 bases outside the gene matches. The CDR3 length is 13 residues. CDR3 in DNA: TGTGCCAGCAGTTTAGGCGGGGGCTACGAGCAGTACTTC. As protein: CASSLGGGYEQYF.

V is TRBV11-3 and J is TRBJ2-1, with TRBD2 identical over 7 bases. The germline V gene has CDR1 SGHNT and CDR2 YENEEA. V lost 2 bases and J lost 5; bases outside the gene matches: 3. The CDR3 loop spans 14 amino acids. CDR3 nucleotide sequence: TGTGCCAGCAGCTTATTCGGGGGGAACAATGAGCAGTTCTTC. It specifies CASSLFGGNNEQFF.

The chain combines TRBV7-2 with TRBJ2-6, with D possibly TRBD2 on 5 matching bases. The V end was cut by 1 base, the J end by 12 bases, with 13 bases between. In germline, CDR1 is SGHTA, CDR2 FQGNSA. The CDR3 consists of 14 residues. CDR3 bases: TGTGCCAGCAGCTTAGAAGGACTGATAAGCGTCCTGACTTTC. Translated: CASSLEGLISVLTF. Full variable domain (missing parts from reference TRBV7-2 and TRBJ2-6): GAGVSQSPSNKVTEKGKDVELRCDPISGHTALYWYRQSLGQGLEFLIYFQGNSAPDKSGLPSDRFSAERTGGSVSTLTIQRTQQEDSAVYLCASSLEGLISVLTFGAGSRLTVL.

The gene calls are TRBV11-2 and TRBJ2-5; 9 bases match TRBD2. Looked up from germline, CDR1 is SGHAT and CDR2 is FQNNGV. After removal of 5 bases from V and 1 base from J, the junction contained 2 bases not matched to a gene. CDR3 length: 14 amino acids. DNA for the CDR3: TGTGCCAGCAGCCCGACTAGCGGCCAAGAGACCCAGTACTTC. Encoded protein: CASSPTSGQETQYF.